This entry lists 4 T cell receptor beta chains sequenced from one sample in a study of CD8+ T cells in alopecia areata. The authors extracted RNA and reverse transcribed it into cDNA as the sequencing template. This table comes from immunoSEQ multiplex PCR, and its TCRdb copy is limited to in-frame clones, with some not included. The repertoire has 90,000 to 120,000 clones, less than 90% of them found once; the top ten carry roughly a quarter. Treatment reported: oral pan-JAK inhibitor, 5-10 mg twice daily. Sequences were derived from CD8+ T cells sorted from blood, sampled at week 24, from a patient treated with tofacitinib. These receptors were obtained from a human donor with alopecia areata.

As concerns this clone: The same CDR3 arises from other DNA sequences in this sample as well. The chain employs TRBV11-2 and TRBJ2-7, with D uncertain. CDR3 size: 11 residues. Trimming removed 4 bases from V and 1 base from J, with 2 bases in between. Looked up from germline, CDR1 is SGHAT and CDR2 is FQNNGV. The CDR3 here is CASSSSYEQYF. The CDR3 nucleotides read TGTGCCAGCAGCTCTTCCTACGAGCAGTACTTC.

CDR3 coding DNA: TGTGCCAGCAGCCCATTCCCAGGGGGAGCAAGCAATCAGCCCCAGCATTTT. This codes for CASSPFPGGASNQPQHF. V usage is TRBV28 and J usage is TRBJ1-5; TRBD1 matches at 7 bases. The trim removed 6 bases at V and 1 base at J, leaving 12 bases unmatched. The CDR3 runs 17 residues. CDR1 and CDR2 from the germline V gene are MDHEN and SYDVKM.

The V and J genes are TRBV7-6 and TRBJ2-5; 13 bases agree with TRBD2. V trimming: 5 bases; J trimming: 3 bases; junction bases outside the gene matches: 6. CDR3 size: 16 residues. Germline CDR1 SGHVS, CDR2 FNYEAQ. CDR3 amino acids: CASSSRLAGGKETQYF. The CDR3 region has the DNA TGTGCCAGCAGCAGCCGACTAGCGGGGGGAAAAGAGACCCAGTACTTC. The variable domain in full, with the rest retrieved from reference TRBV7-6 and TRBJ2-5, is GAGVSQSPRYKVTKRGQDVALRCDPISGHVSLYWYRQALGQGPEFLTYFNYEAQQDKSGLPNDRFSAERPEGSISTLTIQRTEQRDSAMYRCASSSRLAGGKETQYFGPGTRLLVL.

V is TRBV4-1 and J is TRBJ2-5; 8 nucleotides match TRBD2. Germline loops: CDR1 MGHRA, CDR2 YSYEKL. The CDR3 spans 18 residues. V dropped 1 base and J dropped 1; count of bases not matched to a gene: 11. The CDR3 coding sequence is TGCGCCAGCAGCCAAGTATACTCCAGCGGGGGCCTCCAAGAGACCCAGTACTTC. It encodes CASSQVYSSGGLQETQYF.